Given below is one T cell receptor (beta chain) in context. The sample originates from a study of T cells in tumors after PD-1 blockade. Study context: Some patients also took daily vismodegib 150 mg during anti-PD-1 treatment.

Germline CDR1 SNHLY, CDR2 FYNNEI. V lost 7 bases, J lost 4 bases, and 6 bases stayed unmatched. CDR3 size: 14 residues. Data came from immunoSEQ multiplex PCR; TCRdb stores just in-frame clones and leaves some out. The repertoire holds around 34,000 clones, with 55% to 80% as singletons. This chain uses TRBV2 with TRBJ2-7, with 11 positions matching TRBD1. This TCR derives from a human donor with basal cell carcinoma. Specimen: PBMCs, collected after anti-PD-1 treatment. The CDR3 DNA sequence: TGTGCCAGCATTCCGGGACAGGGGGTTTACGAGCAGTACTTC. This codes for CASIPGQGVYEQYF.